Here is one T cell receptor beta chain with its context. No antigen is known for it. TCRdb's copy holds only in-frame clones and misses some; the assay was immunoSEQ multiplex PCR. The sample has about 20,000 clones; about 92% are singletons. V gave up 6 bases and J gave up 5 bases, with 16 bases separating them. Germline V gives CDR1 MNHNS, CDR2 SASEGT. The CDR3 extends over 14 amino acids. This specimen belongs to a study of lymphopenia after photon versus proton radiotherapy. Study-wide results and caveats: After lymphocyte nadir, photon-treated repertoires showed oligoclonal expansion, especially CD8+ Temra. Survival link was tested only in deceased patients; proton benefit remains a possibility.

The source material was peripheral blood, sampled from a patient treated with photon-based radiotherapy. V usage is TRBV6-1 and J usage is TRBJ1-2, with D possibly being TRBD1 (5 bases). This receptor was identified in a woman aged 35 to 49 with cholangiocarcinoma. Written as DNA, the CDR3 is TGTGCCAGCAGCGCCGTGGGAGGGGTGTATGGCTACACCTTC. It codes for CASSAVGGVYGYTF.